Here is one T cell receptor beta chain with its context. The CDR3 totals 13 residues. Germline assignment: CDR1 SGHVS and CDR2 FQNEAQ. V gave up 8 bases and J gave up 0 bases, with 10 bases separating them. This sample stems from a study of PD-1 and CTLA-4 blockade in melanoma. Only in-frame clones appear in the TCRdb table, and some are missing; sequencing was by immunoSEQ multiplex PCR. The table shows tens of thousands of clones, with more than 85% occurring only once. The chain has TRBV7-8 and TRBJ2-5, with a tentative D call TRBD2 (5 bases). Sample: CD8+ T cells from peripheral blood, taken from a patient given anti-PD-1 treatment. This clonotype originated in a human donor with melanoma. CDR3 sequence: CASGLGDQETQYF. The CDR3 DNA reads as TGTGCCAGCGGACTTGGGGACCAAGAGACCCAGTACTTC.